Listed below are T cell receptor beta chains from one sample, sequenced in a study of T cells expressing NK-cell markers. TCRdb reprocessed the 5' RACE reads, keeping one entry per CDR3 protein, no DNA. This sample's clone table lists approximately 420,000 distinct CDR3 sequences. Input material: blood T cells: a sorted CD56 or NKG2C T cell subset, CD4+ or CD8+ T cells, or bulk PBMC T cells (not recorded which). The source of these receptors is a woman aged 50 to 65 in good health. CDR3s include the opening cysteine and the closing phenylalanine or tryptophan.

J gene	V gene	CDR3 protein
TRBJ2-1	TRBV7-8	CASSSPTSGSNEQFF
TRBJ2-1	TRBV11-3	CASSPRTEYNEQFF
TRBJ2-1	TRBV7-9	CASSPQGLAGVRGEQFF
TRBJ1-5	TRBV15	CATGSQGSNQPQHF
TRBJ2-5	TRBV3-1	CASSQGALAASLEETQYF
TRBJ2-7	TRBV24-1	CAAGTAYEQYF
TRBJ1-1	TRBV7-9	CASSSLPGQGIFTEAFF
TRBJ2-5	TRBV7-9	CASTRRRQNQETQYF
TRBJ2-7	TRBV7-2	CASSIAGRYEQYF
TRBJ2-5	TRBV7-8	CASSDTTETQYF
TRBJ2-1	TRBV7-9	CASSLLLYNEQFF
TRBJ2-7	TRBV4-2	CASSQEGHEQYF
TRBJ2-4	TRBV20-1	CSARDLTSGSSKNIQYF
TRBJ1-2	TRBV27	CASRGGSVGYTF
TRBJ2-1	TRBV24-1	CATSDPGQGASNEQFF
TRBJ2-5	TRBV5-1	CASRTRGLSGQETQYF
TRBJ2-3	TRBV15	CATSRGSRGADTQYF
TRBJ2-2	TRBV24-1	CATSDRRQITGELFF
TRBJ2-7	TRBV12-3/TRBV12-4	CASSLLAGVVPGEQYF